Below are 5 T cell receptor beta chains sequenced from a single sample in a study of response to subunit inactivated influenza vaccine. MiXCR, run by TCRdb on the RT-PCR reads, gives a single entry per CDR3 protein. The sample lists a few hundred thousand distinct CDR3 sequences, 6% to 9% occurring once. The specimen comprised PBMCs from blood, sampled less than 25 months after vaccination. These TCRs come from a man aged 45 to 70 who received an inactivated influenza vaccine.

This clonotype was seen only a few times. The J gene is TRBJ2-5, the V gene TRBV10-3, with D possibly TRBD1 on 5 matching bases. CDR3 length: 13 residues. V was shortened by 4 bases and J by 5 bases, with 11 bases between the two germline ends. CDR1 is ENHRY, CDR2 SYGVKD, per germline. CDR3: CAISGTRQETQYF. DNA of the CDR3: TGTGCCATCAGTGGGACAAGGCAGGAGACCCAGTACTTC.

This clonotype was recorded a few times. V gene TRBV9 combines with J gene TRBJ2-1, with a possible D match to TRBD2 (5 bases). V was cut by 2 bases and J by 0 bases, with 12 bases left in between. The germline V gene has CDR1 SGDLS and CDR2 YYNGEE. The CDR3 consists of 16 residues. CDR3 loop: CASSVLVASSYNEQFF. The DNA of the CDR3 is TGTGCCAGCAGCGTTCTAGTAGCGAGCTCCTACAATGAGCAGTTCTTC.

At least ten counts were recorded for this clonotype. The chain is built from TRBV12-3 or TRBV12-4 and TRBJ1-5; D not resolved. The CDR3 is made up of 14 amino acids. V lost 1 base to trimming and J lost 6 bases, with 10 bases between them. The CDR3 sequence is CASSLVRVGQPQHF. CDR3 DNA sequence: TGTGCCAGCAGTTTAGTGAGGGTGGGTCAGCCCCAGCATTTT.

There are a few counts of this clonotype. The chain has TRBV29-1 and TRBJ2-1; 8 nucleotides agree with TRBD1. Unmatched junction bases numbered 5, after V lost 0 bases and J lost 7 bases. Per germline, CDR1 SQVTM and CDR2 ANQGSEA. This CDR3 has 14 amino acids. CDR3 amino acids: CSVEDPDRGNEQFF. The CDR3 DNA follows: TGCAGCGTTGAAGACCCCGACAGGGGTAATGAGCAGTTCTTC.

For this clonotype: A much larger clone lies a single base off, so this may be a read error. The chain's CDR3 is CASGRDTEASF. The CDR3 coding sequence is TGTGCCTCAGGTCGCGACACTGAAGCTTCCTTT. The chain is built from TRBV10-3 and TRBJ1-1; D is uncertain. The CDR3 extends over 11 amino acids. Germline CDR1 and CDR2: ENHRY and SYGVKD.